The entry that follows covers one T cell receptor (beta chain) sequence. The antigen is unknown. A J-beta primer mix and a sample-barcoded 5' primer were used in a second PCR of about 7 to 11 cycles. TCRdb reanalysed the 5' RACE reads using MiXCR and keeps one entry per CDR3 protein. Here the sample spans around 900,000 distinct CDR3 sequences, roughly 47% being singletons. These data come from a study of blood T cells in healthy people across ages. Study-level points and caveats: Naive CD4+ cells and diversity were both higher in long-lived donors than in aged donors.

The V end lost 5 bases, the J end lost 3 bases, and 14 bases lay between the germline ends. The CDR3 extends over 14 amino acids. From germline, CDR1 is MNHEY and CDR2 SMNVEV (reference sequence). Healthy Caucasians from Russia aged roughly 6 to 100 served as donors. Per sample, a minimum of 6 million PBMCs were isolated. The TCR was taken from a woman in her fifties or sixties in good health. V gene TRBV27 combines with J gene TRBJ2-7; D not resolved. The sample taken for sequencing was blood. The CDR3 here is CASSLMSRRYEQYF. DNA for the CDR3: TGTGCCAGCAGTCTAATGAGTAGACGCTACGAGCAGTACTTC.